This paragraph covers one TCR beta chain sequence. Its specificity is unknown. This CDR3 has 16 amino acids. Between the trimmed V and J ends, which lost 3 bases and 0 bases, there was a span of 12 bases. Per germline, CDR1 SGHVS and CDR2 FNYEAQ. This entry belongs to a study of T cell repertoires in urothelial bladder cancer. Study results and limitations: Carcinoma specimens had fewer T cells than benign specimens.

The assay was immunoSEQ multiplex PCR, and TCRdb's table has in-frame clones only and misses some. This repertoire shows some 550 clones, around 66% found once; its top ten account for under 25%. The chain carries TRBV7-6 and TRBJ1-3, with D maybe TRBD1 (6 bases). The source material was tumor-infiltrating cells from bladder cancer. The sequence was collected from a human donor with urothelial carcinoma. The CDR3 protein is CASSFDRLNSGNTIYF. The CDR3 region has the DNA TGTGCCAGCAGCTTTGACAGGCTAAACTCTGGAAACACCATATATTTT.